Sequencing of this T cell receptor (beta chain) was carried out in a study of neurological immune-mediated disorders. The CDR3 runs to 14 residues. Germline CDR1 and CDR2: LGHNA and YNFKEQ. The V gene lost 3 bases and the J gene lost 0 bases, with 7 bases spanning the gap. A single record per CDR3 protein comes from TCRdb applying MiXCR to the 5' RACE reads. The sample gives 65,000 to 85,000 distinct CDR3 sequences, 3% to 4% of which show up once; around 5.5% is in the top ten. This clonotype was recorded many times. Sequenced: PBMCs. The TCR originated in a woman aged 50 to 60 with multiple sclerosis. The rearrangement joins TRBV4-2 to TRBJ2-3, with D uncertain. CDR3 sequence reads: CASSHASSTDTQYF. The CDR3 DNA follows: TGTGCCAGCAGCCATGCTTCTAGCACAGATACGCAGTATTTT.